The T cell receptor beta chain described here comes from a study of response to subunit inactivated influenza vaccine. About this clonotype: Its antigen remains unknown.

V lost 2 bases to trimming and J lost 12 bases, with 10 bases between them. CDR1 and CDR2 from the germline V gene are MNHEY and SVGEGT. This CDR3 contains 11 residues. Study-level results: Authors suggested few new T cells are recruited by each seasonal influenza vaccination.

TCRdb processed the RT-PCR reads anew with MiXCR; each CDR3 protein has one entry. This sample carries approximately 250,000 distinct CDR3 sequences, over 9% of them seen once, and the ten largest clones take 7.5% to 10%. The starting material was non-naive T cells sorted from PBMCs, obtained about 14 days before vaccination. The V gene is TRBV6-2 or TRBV6-3, the J gene TRBJ1-1; D is uncertain. The clonotype was recovered from a man aged 50-60 years who received an inactivated influenza vaccine. As DNA, the CDR3 is TGTGCCAGCAGTTACCGGGGAATAACTTTCTTT. Translated, it gives CASSYRGITFF.